The 31 T cell receptor beta chains listed next were all sequenced from one sample in a study of response to subunit inactivated influenza vaccine. In TCRdb, the RT-PCR reads were re-called with MiXCR into one record per CDR3 protein. The sample yields fewer than 700,000 distinct CDR3 sequences, 10% to 15% seen once. The material sequenced was PBMCs from blood, taken roughly 48 days after vaccination. The receptor source for this set is a man aged 45-65 years who received an inactivated influenza vaccine.

V is TRBV7-2 and J is TRBJ2-5, with 11 nucleotides matching TRBD2. This CDR3 region has 16 residues. Unmatched junction bases numbered 5, after V lost 1 base and J lost 4 bases. Germline CDR1 and CDR2: SGHTA and FQGNSA. CDR3 DNA sequence: TGTGCCAGCAGCTTAGGTCCTAGCGGGAGGTCAGAGACCCAGTACTTC. The encoded protein is CASSLGPSGRSETQYF.

A few counts support this clonotype. The chain links TRBV7-2 to TRBJ1-1, with D hard to call. Germline assignment: CDR1 SGHTA and CDR2 FQGNSA. Between the trimmed V and J ends, which lost 0 bases and 1 base, there was a span of 9 bases. The CDR3 spans 15 residues. The CDR3 spells CASSLATRTNTEAFF. The CDR3 DNA reads as TGTGCCAGCAGCTTAGCAACCAGGACGAACACTGAAGCTTTCTTT.

This clonotype was detected a few times. The rearrangement uses TRBV19 and TRBJ1-3, with D maybe TRBD1 (5 bases). Germline V CDR1 and CDR2: LNHDA, SQIVND (reference sequence). The CDR3 is 16 residues long. Trimming removed 8 bases at V and 4 bases at J, with 21 bases between. The CDR3 region is CASCGGGFWDGNTIYF. The CDR3 coding sequence is TGTGCCAGTTGTGGCGGAGGCTTCTGGGACGGAAACACCATATATTTT. The entire variable domain, with the rest obtained from reference TRBV19 and TRBJ1-3, is as follows: DGGITQSPKYLFRKEGQNVTLSCEQNLNHDAMYWYRQDPGQGLRLIYYSQIVNDFQKGDIAEGYSVSREKKESFPLTVTSAQKNPTAFYLCASCGGGFWDGNTIYFGEGSWLTVV.

Here the CDR3 DNA reads TGTGCCAGCAGGGAGGTTGGCTACACCTTC. Its translation is CASREVGYTF. J is TRBJ1-2 and V is TRBV2, with D hard to call. Germline V lookup: CDR1 SNHLY, CDR2 FYNNEI. The CDR3 loop spans 10 amino acids. Trimming took 6 bases from V and 7 from J, leaving 6 bases between them.

The chain couples TRBV2 to TRBJ2-7; 13 bases agree with TRBD2. CDR3 length: 15 residues. Trimming at V came to 3 bases and at J to 4 bases, leaving 3 bases not matched to a gene. Germline values: CDR1 SNHLY, CDR2 FYNNEI. The CDR3 sequence is CASSDTLAGGYEQYF. CDR3 nucleotides: TGTGCCAGCAGTGATACACTAGCGGGAGGGTACGAGCAGTACTTC.

This clonotype appeared many times. V usage is TRBV20-1 and J usage is TRBJ2-3; D gene unclear. Germline V gene sequence: CDR1 DFQATT, CDR2 SNEGSKA (reference sequence). V was pared by 0 bases and J by 1 base, with 8 bases between. CDR3 size: 14 residues. The CDR3 is CSARDWAGTDTQYF. CDR3 nucleotides: TGCAGTGCTAGAGATTGGGCGGGCACAGATACGCAGTATTTT.

The chain joins TRBV27 to TRBJ1-1; D not certain. Per germline, CDR1 MNHEY and CDR2 SMNVEV (reference sequence). The CDR3 covers 14 residues. Trimming took 6 bases from V and 0 from J, leaving 11 bases between them. Here the CDR3 DNA reads TGTGCCAGCAGCCTGTTCGGCCTGAACACTGAAGCTTTCTTT. Translated, it gives CASSLFGLNTEAFF.

The gene calls are TRBV4-2 and TRBJ2-7, with 9 bases aligning to TRBD2. The trim removed 0 bases at V and 3 bases at J, leaving 6 bases unmatched. CDR1 and CDR2 (germline): LGHNA, YNFKEQ. The CDR3 is 16 amino acids. In DNA, the CDR3 is TGTGCCAGCAGCCAAGACAGACTAGCGGTGTTCTACGAGCAGTACTTC. As protein: CASSQDRLAVFYEQYF.

Ten or more counts support this clonotype. This chain links TRBV5-1 with TRBJ2-7; D possibly corresponds to TRBD2 (6 bases). Germline V CDR1 and CDR2: SGHRS, YFSETQ. The CDR3 runs 15 residues. V was pared by 0 bases and J by 9 bases, with 19 bases between. The CDR3 DNA reads TGCGCCAGCAGCTTGGCCGGGCGGGGACCTACGACGCAGTACTTC. Translated, it gives CASSLAGRGPTTQYF.

This clonotype was found a few times. The chain has TRBV7-9 and TRBJ1-2; 7 positions match TRBD1. V lost 1 base and J lost 4; bases outside the gene matches: 9. The CDR3 length is 16 residues. CDR1 SEHNR and CDR2 FQNEAQ come from the germline V gene (reference sequence). CDR3 nucleotide sequence: TGTGCCAGCAGCTTAGGGCCCCCAGGGGACAGCTATGGCTACACCTTC. Translating it yields CASSLGPPGDSYGYTF.

This clonotype was counted a few times. The rearrangement links TRBV29-1 to TRBJ2-3; D may match TRBD1 or TRBD2 (6 bases each). Germline CDR1 and CDR2: SQVTM and ANQGSEA. This CDR3 has 13 amino acids. V dropped 4 bases and J dropped 3 bases, with 11 bases sitting between them. The CDR3 nucleotides read TGCAGCGTTGTAGGGGGGTTTACAGATACGCAGTATTTT. It is translated as CSVVGGFTDTQYF.

As for this clonotype: A much more abundant neighbour one base away suggests this may be a read error. V is TRBV7-9 and J is TRBJ2-1, with 11 bases lining up with TRBD2. There are 14 residues in the CDR3. J gave up 8 bases and V 5 bases, and 5 bases lay outside the gene matches. Germline CDR1 is SEHNR and CDR2 is FQNEAQ (reference sequence). This CDR3 reads CASSPRTSGYEQFF. The CDR3 nucleotides read TGTGCCAGCAGCCCGCGGACTAGCGGGTATGAGCAGTTCTTC.

This clonotype was seen repeatedly, ten times or more. The chain couples TRBV29-1 to TRBJ2-7; D gene ambiguous. Germline CDR1 reads SQVTM; CDR2 reads ANQGSEA. The V and J ends lost 4 bases and 2 bases respectively, with 12 bases between them. The CDR3 covers 13 residues. This CDR3 is CSVGTNGAYEQYF. Written as DNA, the CDR3 is TGCAGCGTTGGAACCAACGGAGCCTACGAGCAGTACTTC.

This rearrangement joins TRBV18 to TRBJ1-2; no clear D. Germline lookup yields CDR1 KGHSH and CDR2 LQKENI. The V end was cut by 0 bases, the J end by 4 bases, with 15 bases between. The CDR3 covers 16 residues. The CDR3 region has the DNA TGTGCCAGCTCACCACCTAGGAGGTTCAACCTCTATGGCTACACCTTC. As protein: CASSPPRRFNLYGYTF.

This clonotype has more than one count but fewer than ten. The rearrangement links TRBV7-3 to TRBJ2-7; D not resolved. This CDR3 comprises 14 residues. V was cut by 0 bases and J by 3 bases, with 9 bases left in between. The V gene's germline CDR1 is SGHTA and CDR2 FQGTGA. This CDR3 is CASSLTPTGYEQYF. The CDR3 DNA follows: TGTGCCAGCAGCTTAACTCCCACTGGCTACGAGCAGTACTTC.

Many counts were recorded for this clonotype. The chain has TRBV6-5 and TRBJ2-6; D uncertain. Trimming left V 4 bases short and J 4 bases short, with 8 bases between. This CDR3 comprises 14 residues. From germline, CDR1 is MNHEY and CDR2 SVGAGI. The CDR3 protein is CASSSRSGANVLTF. The CDR3 DNA follows: TGTGCCAGCAGTTCCCGATCGGGGGCCAACGTCCTGACTTTC.

This clonotype occurred a few times. The chain has TRBV10-3 and TRBJ2-3, with D tentatively TRBD1 (7 bases). There are 16 residues in the CDR3. Trimming shortened V by 5 bases and J by 6 bases, and 21 bases separated the two germline ends. The V gene's germline CDR1 is ENHRY and CDR2 SYGVKD. CDR3 bases: TGTGCCATCAGTACAAAATCAGGGGGGCGTGGGGATACGCAGTATTTT. This translates into CAISTKSGGRGDTQYF.

This clonotype was seen only a few times. V gene TRBV29-1 combines with J gene TRBJ1-4, with TRBD1 as a possible D gene (5 bases). Germline CDR1 SQVTM, CDR2 ANQGSEA. This CDR3 is 11 amino acids long. The germline V and J ends were trimmed by 6 bases and 7 bases, with 9 bases remaining between them. CDR3 nucleotides: TGCAGCGTCTTGGGGGGTGAAAAACTGTTTTTT. Amino acid sequence: CSVLGGEKLFF.

In this sample, this clonotype turned up many times. The chain combines TRBV12-3 or TRBV12-4 with TRBJ2-7; D remains unclear. The CDR3 contains 12 residues. Trimming cost V 3 bases and J 6 bases, with 9 bases left between them. The CDR3 sequence is CASSFDVGEQYF. CDR3 DNA: TGTGCCAGCAGTTTCGACGTAGGCGAGCAGTACTTC.

This clonotype was seen only a few times. The chain joins TRBV7-2 to TRBJ2-7; D possibly corresponds to TRBD1 (5 bases). This CDR3 is 11 amino acids long. Trimming removed 6 bases from V and 6 bases from J, with 9 bases in between. The V gene's germline CDR1 is SGHTA and CDR2 FQGNSA. The DNA for the CDR3 is TGTGCCAGCAGATTAACAGGCGAGCAGTACTTC. Its translation: CASRLTGEQYF.

V is TRBV12-3 or TRBV12-4 and J is TRBJ2-7, with 7 bases identical to TRBD2. Trimming took 9 bases from V and 2 from J; bases not matched to a gene: 7. The CDR3 sequence is 13 residues long. CDR3 nucleotide sequence: TGTGCCAGTACAACGAGCGGGGCCTACGAGCAGTACTTC. Amino acid sequence: CASTTSGAYEQYF.

Only a few counts were recorded for this clonotype. V gene TRBV12-3 or TRBV12-4 combines with J gene TRBJ2-7; D not certain. Trimming cost V 5 bases and J 2 bases, with 13 bases left between them. The CDR3 totals 14 residues. Written as DNA, the CDR3 is TGTGCCAGCAGTGCAACTATCAGCACCTACGAGCAGTACTTC. Its translation is CASSATISTYEQYF.

Ten or more counts support this clonotype. The chain has TRBV7-2 and TRBJ1-2; no definite D call. The CDR3 runs to 13 residues. Trimming shortened V by 8 bases and J by 0 bases, and 10 bases separated the two germline ends. Germline V gene data show CDR1 as SGHTA and CDR2 as FQGNSA. This CDR3 reads CASGEGANYGYTF. As DNA, the CDR3 is TGTGCCAGCGGTGAGGGAGCTAACTATGGCTACACCTTC.

J is TRBJ2-5 and V is TRBV7-6, with a weak D call TRBD2 (5 bases). This CDR3 contains 19 residues. Between the trimmed V and J ends, which lost 4 bases and 5 bases, there was a span of 29 bases. CDR1 is SGHVS and CDR2 is FNYEAQ in the germline V gene. This CDR3 is CASSSTPGLSNKFGETQYF. The CDR3 DNA sequence: TGTGCCAGCAGCTCAACACCCGGACTGTCCAATAAGTTCGGGGAGACCCAGTACTTC.

The chain is built from TRBV7-9 and TRBJ2-4, with TRBD2 as a possible D gene (5 bases). Trimming took off 1 base at V and 8 bases at J, with 15 bases between the two ends. CDR3 length equals 15 residues. Germline assignment: CDR1 SEHNR and CDR2 FQNEAQ (reference sequence). CDR3 protein: CASSLVRGLRDIQYF. In nucleotides, the CDR3 is TGTGCCAGCAGCTTAGTTCGCGGGCTGAGAGACATTCAGTACTTC.

The rearrangement joins TRBV9 to TRBJ2-5, with 8 bases fitting TRBD2. CDR3 length: 15 residues. V dropped 0 bases and J dropped 1; count of bases not matched to a gene: 2. The germline V gene encodes CDR1 SGDLS and CDR2 YYNGEE. Written as DNA, the CDR3 is TGTGCCAGCAGCGTAGACGGGAGGGGCCAAGAGACCCAGTACTTC. Its protein product is CASSVDGRGQETQYF. The variable domain in full, with the rest retrieved from reference TRBV9 and TRBJ2-5, is DSGVTQTPKHLITATGQRVTLRCSPRSGDLSVYWYQQSLDQGLQFLIQYYNGEERAKGNILERFSAQQFPDLHSELNLSSLELGDSALYFCASSVDGRGQETQYFGPGTRLLVL.

This chain uses TRBV4-3 with TRBJ2-1; possible D gene TRBD2, 7 bases. CDR3 length: 17 residues. Germline CDR1 LGHNA, CDR2 YSLEER. Between the trimmed V and J ends, which lost 0 bases and 2 bases, there was a span of 14 bases. The CDR3, as DNA: TGCGCCAGCAGCCAAGATGACCAGGGGAGGGCCTACAATGAGCAGTTCTTC. This translates into CASSQDDQGRAYNEQFF.

In this sample, this clonotype turned up many times. This chain connects TRBV12-3 or TRBV12-4 to TRBJ2-7; D not resolved. The CDR3 runs 11 residues. V lost 6 bases to trimming and J lost 3 bases, with 6 bases between them. CDR3 in amino acids: CASSAYYEQYF. The CDR3, as DNA: TGTGCCAGCAGCGCTTACTACGAGCAGTACTTC.

This clonotype was counted between two and nine times. The V call is TRBV4-1, the J call TRBJ1-1, with unresolved D. From germline, CDR1 is MGHRA and CDR2 YSYEKL. V was clipped by 1 base and J by 3 bases, with 18 bases between them. The CDR3 spans 17 residues. The CDR3 DNA reads TGCGCCAGCAGCCAAGGTTCATGGCTAAGGGATCACACTGAAGCTTTCTTT. This sequence encodes CASSQGSWLRDHTEAFF.

The chain has TRBV29-1 and TRBJ1-2; D is possibly TRBD1 (6 bases). The CDR3 spans 15 residues. CDR1 and CDR2 from the germline V gene are SQVTM and ANQGSEA. V lost 6 bases, J lost 5 bases, and 22 bases lay in between. The CDR3 region has the DNA TGCAGCGTACAGGGAACGGAGACGAGTTCATATGGCTACACCTTC. It encodes CSVQGTETSSYGYTF.

This clonotype has ten or more counts. A junction end diverges from the germline sequence, so it may reflect a read error. The CDR3 protein is CASSDSGTQYF. In nucleotides, the CDR3 is TGTGCCAGCAGTGACTCAGGGACCCAGTACTTC. The chain employs TRBV6-2 or TRBV6-3 and TRBJ2-5; D ambiguous. In germline, CDR1 is MNHEY, CDR2 SVGEGT. The CDR3 sequence is 11 residues long.